This T cell receptor beta chain was sequenced in a study of OX40 agonist ivuxolimab in advanced cancers. Broadly, across the study: Ivuxolimab, which targeted the costimulatory receptor OX40 (CD134), was an agonistic, fully human IgG2 monoclonal antibody. The paper describes the monotherapy dose-escalation part (N = 52 patients) of the phase I trial of ivuxolimab. Three dose-escalation patients achieved partial responses, one with hepatocellular carcinoma and two with cutaneous melanoma. Peripheral TCRbeta sequencing aimed to test whether ivuxolimab altered TCR sequence diversity and caused clonal T-cell expansion. Patients were allowed to have had prior anti-PD-1, anti-PD-L1 or anti-CTLA-4 therapy, and 40% of the dose-escalation patients had been treated with checkpoint inhibitors. Intravenous ivuxolimab was administered to patients every 2 weeks at six dose levels: 0.01, 0.1, 0.3, 1.5, 3 and 10 mg/kg. The dose-escalation cohort was roughly 87% male with a mean age of around 64 years, ranging from roughly 20 to 80. Among the 52 dose-escalation patients, some 20 had hepatocellular carcinoma, roughly 15 melanoma, 9 renal cell carcinoma and 9 head and neck cancer. Paper-wide results and their limitations: Low levels of normalized T-cell clonal expansion were also seen in some patients who did not respond. At doses from 0.1 to 3.0 mg/kg, clonal expansion was seen in both CD4+ and CD8+ blood T cells between baseline and week 6. Antigen specificity was not determined for the clonally expanded peripheral T cells. In the 0.1-3.0 mg/kg groups, partial responders had among the lowest normalized peripheral clonal expansion, particularly in CD8+ T cells. After ivuxolimab, more expanded clones were found on average in CD8+ T cells than in CD4+ T cells.

To sequence the TCRbeta CDR3 region, genomic DNA was isolated from the sorted cells. The immunoSEQ Assay was used for sequencing of TCRbeta CDR3 regions. Drawn from immuneACCESS, this table holds only the in-frame rearrangements with V and J called that TCRdb kept. Clones are partly lost; checked studies trace under half to an unresolved V gene and leave the rest unexplained. The sample profile shows over 100,000 clones; 85% to 95% of them were found once. The ten largest clones represent more than 0.8% of the sample. Notes on this clone: The antigen this receptor binds is unknown. No base quality values were provided; no much bigger clone lies one nucleotide off.

Patients with a history of autoimmune disease or receiving systemic immunosuppression were excluded from the trial. In every dose cohort, peripheral blood was drawn for TCR sequencing at baseline, cycle 4 day 1, and cycle 7 day 1. The samples were drawn from a first-in-human, open-label, multicenter phase I dose-escalation trial of ivuxolimab. The trial enrolled adults with locally advanced or metastatic head and neck squamous cell, hepatocellular, melanoma or renal cell carcinoma. Before TCR sequencing, CD4+ T cells and CD8+ T cells were sorted from peripheral blood as separate populations. The sequencing used CD4+ or CD8+ T cells sorted from blood, collected in a trial of the OX40 agonist ivuxolimab. The TCR originated in an adult with an advanced solid tumor such as melanoma, head and neck, liver or kidney cancer.

For the CDR3, the sequence is CASSKSQGLTGELFF. The DNA sequence is TGTGCCAGCAGCAAGAGCCAGGGTCTCACCGGGGAGCTGTTTTTT. The V and J genes are TRBV11-3 and TRBJ2-2, and possibly TRBD1, on 5 matching bases. The CDR3, from cysteine to phenylalanine, totals 15 residues. Kept here is only the CDR3 DNA, which spans 45 bases and is read in frame from base 1. V is cut by 5 bases and J by 4 bases, and the space between the germline ends is 14 bases. Per the germline V gene, SGHNT is the CDR1 and YENEEA is the CDR2. With all but the CDR3 taken from the reference TRBV11-3 and TRBJ2-2 genes, the full variable domain is: EAGVVQSPRYKIIEKKQPVAFWCNPISGHNTLYWYLQNLGQGPELLIRYENEEAVDDSQLPKDRFSAERLKGVDSTLKIQPAELGDSAVYLCASSKSQGLTGELFFGEGSRLTVL.